These 21 T cell receptor beta chains were all obtained from the same sample, sequenced in a study of blood T cell repertoires in COVID-19. TCRdb's copy holds only in-frame clones and misses some; the assay was immunoSEQ multiplex PCR. Of 250,000 to 350,000 clones detected, roughly 87% appear once; the ten largest clones hold over 2%. The material sequenced was peripheral blood. The receptors come from a woman aged 50 to 60 who had recovered from COVID-19.

V is TRBV5-4 and J is TRBJ2-2, with D maybe TRBD2 (5 bases). Germline V CDR1 and CDR2: SGHNT, YYREEE (reference sequence). V dropped 2 bases and J dropped 4 bases, with 9 bases sitting between them. The CDR3 is made up of 14 amino acids. CDR3 sequence reads: CASSFRTGTGELFF. CDR3 coding DNA: TGTGCCAGCAGCTTTAGGACTGGCACCGGGGAGCTGTTTTTT.

This chain joins TRBV18 and TRBJ1-2, with 7 bases matching TRBD1. Losses at the gene ends were 5 bases for V and 13 bases for J; bases not matched to a gene: 7. This CDR3 has 11 amino acids. The V gene's germline CDR1 is KGHSH and CDR2 LQKENI. The CDR3 coding sequence is TGTGCCAGCTCATCCGACAGGGATGCCACCTTC. Protein product: CASSSDRDATF.

This sequence joins TRBV6-5 and TRBJ2-3; D is perhaps TRBD1 (5 bases). The germline CDR1 and CDR2 sequences are MNHEY and SVGAGI. Trimming took 5 bases from V and 4 from J, leaving 13 bases between them. The CDR3 runs to 14 residues. CDR3 amino acids: CASSNHRQPDTQYF. CDR3 bases: TGTGCCAGCAGTAACCACAGACAGCCAGATACGCAGTATTTT.

The chain couples TRBV19 to TRBJ2-1, with no clear D. CDR1 is LNHDA, CDR2 SQIVND, per germline (reference sequence). Trimming removed 7 bases from V and 0 bases from J, with 13 bases in between. The length of the CDR3 is 15 residues. Here the CDR3 DNA reads TGTGCCAGTACCCACGACACGAGCTCCTACAATGAGCAGTTCTTC. Its protein product is CASTHDTSSYNEQFF.

The chain combines TRBV28 with TRBJ1-5, with 7 bases matching TRBD1. V was pared by 2 bases and J by 9 bases, with 10 bases of the junction left unmatched. The CDR3 contains 15 residues. Per the germline V gene, CDR1 is MDHEN and CDR2 is SYDVKM. The chain's CDR3 is CASSLNPGGRRPQHF. For the CDR3, the DNA is TGTGCCAGCAGTTTAAACCCAGGGGGGAGGAGGCCCCAGCATTTT.

Comments on this clone: Sequence at one end of the junction differs from germline and may be a read error. The rearrangement joins TRBV12-5 to TRBJ2-1; maybe TRBD1 (6 bases). Germline CDR1 reads LGHNT; CDR2 reads FRNRAP. The CDR3 totals 15 residues. The CDR3 is CASGLGHYGGNGQFF. DNA for the CDR3: TGTGCTAGTGGTTTGGGACACTATGGGGGCAATGGGCAGTTCTTC.

This clone came up many times. Other DNA sequences of this sample code for an identical CDR3. The chain employs TRBV6-5 and TRBJ1-1; no reliable D call. The CDR3 sequence is 14 residues long. From germline, CDR1 is MNHEY and CDR2 SVGAGI. V was pared by 2 bases and J by 2 bases, with 9 bases between. The CDR3 coding sequence is TGTGCCAGCAGTTACAACACGGGAAACACTGAAGCTTTCTTT. Its translation: CASSYNTGNTEAFF.

The rearrangement links TRBV5-1 to TRBJ1-2; 8 bases line up with TRBD1. The CDR3 loop spans 15 amino acids. Germline CDR1 reads SGHRS; CDR2 reads YFSETQ. Trimming at V came to 3 bases and at J to 4 bases, leaving 8 bases not matched to a gene. CDR3 DNA: TGCGCCAGCAGCTCTGGACAGGGACGGGGCTATGGCTACACCTTC. Protein sequence: CASSSGQGRGYGYTF.

J is TRBJ2-7 and V is TRBV30; 7 nucleotides match TRBD1. V lost 2 bases and J lost 4; bases outside the gene matches: 11. Germline V gives CDR1 GTSNPN, CDR2 SVGIG (reference sequence). This CDR3 is 15 amino acids long. CDR3 sequence: CAWSPTLDRRYEQYF. CDR3 DNA sequence: TGTGCCTGGAGTCCTACATTGGACAGGCGGTACGAGCAGTACTTC.

The rearrangement joins TRBV27 to TRBJ2-7; 7 bases are shared with TRBD1. Germline CDR1 reads MNHEY; CDR2 reads SMNVEV (reference sequence). Trimming at V came to 6 bases and at J to 4 bases, leaving 6 bases not matched to a gene. This CDR3 region has 13 residues. For the CDR3, the DNA is TGTGCCAGCAGCCGTAGGGGGCGATACGAGCAGTACTTC. It translates to CASSRRGRYEQYF.

The V and J genes are TRBV18 and TRBJ1-5; TRBD1 aligns across 8 bases. V lost 4 bases, J lost 7 bases, and 6 bases stayed unmatched. The CDR3 has 14 amino acids. Germline lookup yields CDR1 KGHSH and CDR2 LQKENI. CDR3 sequence: CASSQQGGGQPQHF. CDR3 nucleotide sequence: TGTGCCAGCTCACAACAGGGGGGGGGACAGCCCCAGCATTTT.

The V and J genes are TRBV2 and TRBJ2-1, with TRBD1 matching over 8 bases. The CDR3 consists of 14 residues. V trimming: 5 bases; J trimming: 8 bases; junction bases outside the gene matches: 8. CDR1 and CDR2 from the germline V gene are SNHLY and FYNNEI. The CDR3 spells CASSIGQGFDEQFF. The CDR3 DNA is TGTGCCAGCAGTATAGGACAGGGTTTCGATGAGCAGTTCTTC.

The chain joins TRBV6-5 to TRBJ1-1, with D possibly matching TRBD1 (6 bases). The germline gives CDR1 MNHEY, CDR2 SVGAGI. This CDR3 contains 14 residues. Trimming pared 5 bases from V and 7 bases from J, leaving 17 bases between. The CDR3 DNA sequence: TGTGCCAGCAGTCCCAGGACAGCAACCCTTGAAGCTTTCTTT. Its protein product is CASSPRTATLEAFF.

The V and J genes are TRBV28 and TRBJ2-1; 9 bases map to TRBD1. From germline, CDR1 is MDHEN and CDR2 SYDVKM. Losses at the gene ends were 6 bases for V and 3 bases for J; bases not matched to a gene: 9. The CDR3 contains 16 residues. The CDR3, as DNA: TGTGCCAGCAGCCCCTCGACAGGGGGAGTCTACAATGAGCAGTTCTTC. This codes for CASSPSTGGVYNEQFF.

This clone was recorded only once. The V gene is TRBV9, the J gene TRBJ2-1; TRBD2 might be the D (7 bases). Per germline, CDR1 SGDLS and CDR2 YYNGEE. Deletions cut 3 bases from V and 2 bases from J, with 12 bases between. This CDR3 spans 15 amino acids. As DNA, the CDR3 is TGTGCCAGCAGCGATAGAGGGGGGGCCTACAATGAGCAGTTCTTC. This codes for CASSDRGGAYNEQFF.

This rearrangement joins TRBV30 to TRBJ2-1, with D maybe TRBD1 (5 bases). V lost 0 bases, J lost 2 bases, and 11 bases lay in between. Germline CDR1 is GTSNPN and CDR2 is SVGIG (reference sequence). The CDR3 has 15 amino acids. The CDR3, as DNA: TGTGCCTGGAGTGTATCAGGGCCCCCCTACAATGAGCAGTTCTTC. Translating gives CAWSVSGPPYNEQFF.

This clone was seen only a few times. The chain links TRBV6-6 to TRBJ1-1; no clear D gene. Trimming pared 5 bases from V and 5 bases from J, leaving 24 bases between. CDR1 is MNHNY, CDR2 SVGAGI, per germline (reference sequence). CDR3 length: 17 residues. CDR3 in amino acids: CASSPRVLGSGGTEAFF. In DNA, the CDR3 is TGTGCCAGCAGTCCCCGAGTTCTAGGGAGTGGAGGGACTGAAGCTTTCTTT.

The rearrangement joins TRBV7-3 to TRBJ2-5; 8 bases match TRBD2. The junction had 2 bases not matched to a gene; V was cut back by 5 bases and J by 3 bases. The CDR3 consists of 13 residues. Germline-derived CDR1 and CDR2 are SGHTA and FQGTGA. This chain's CDR3 is CASSILAEETQYF. CDR3 in DNA: TGTGCCAGCAGCATACTAGCGGAAGAGACCCAGTACTTC.

The J gene is TRBJ1-5, the V gene TRBV6-5; 8 bases are a match to TRBD1. The CDR3 loop spans 15 amino acids. The germline V gene encodes CDR1 MNHEY and CDR2 SVGAGI. J lost 9 bases, V lost 8 bases, and 15 bases had no gene match. CDR3 DNA sequence: TGTGCCAGCTCAGCGGGGCAGGGGGCCGCCCGGCCCCAGCATTTT. Its protein product is CASSAGQGAARPQHF.

V usage is TRBV7-9 and J usage is TRBJ1-4; possible D gene TRBD1, 6 bases. Trimming cost V 4 bases and J 1 base, with 10 bases left between them. CDR3 length equals 15 residues. Per germline, CDR1 SEHNR and CDR2 FQNEAQ (reference sequence). As DNA, the CDR3 is TGTGCCAGCAGCTACGGGGGGCGAACTAATGAAAAACTGTTTTTT. Translating gives CASSYGGRTNEKLFF.

The chain recombines TRBV4-1 with TRBJ2-1; TRBD1 matches 8 bases. CDR3 size: 17 residues. In germline, CDR1 is MGHRA, CDR2 YSYEKL. Unmatched junction bases numbered 5, after V lost 1 base and J lost 0 bases. CDR3 protein: CASSQGTGRNSYNEQFF. In DNA, the CDR3 is TGCGCCAGCAGCCAAGGGACAGGGCGCAACTCCTACAATGAGCAGTTCTTC.